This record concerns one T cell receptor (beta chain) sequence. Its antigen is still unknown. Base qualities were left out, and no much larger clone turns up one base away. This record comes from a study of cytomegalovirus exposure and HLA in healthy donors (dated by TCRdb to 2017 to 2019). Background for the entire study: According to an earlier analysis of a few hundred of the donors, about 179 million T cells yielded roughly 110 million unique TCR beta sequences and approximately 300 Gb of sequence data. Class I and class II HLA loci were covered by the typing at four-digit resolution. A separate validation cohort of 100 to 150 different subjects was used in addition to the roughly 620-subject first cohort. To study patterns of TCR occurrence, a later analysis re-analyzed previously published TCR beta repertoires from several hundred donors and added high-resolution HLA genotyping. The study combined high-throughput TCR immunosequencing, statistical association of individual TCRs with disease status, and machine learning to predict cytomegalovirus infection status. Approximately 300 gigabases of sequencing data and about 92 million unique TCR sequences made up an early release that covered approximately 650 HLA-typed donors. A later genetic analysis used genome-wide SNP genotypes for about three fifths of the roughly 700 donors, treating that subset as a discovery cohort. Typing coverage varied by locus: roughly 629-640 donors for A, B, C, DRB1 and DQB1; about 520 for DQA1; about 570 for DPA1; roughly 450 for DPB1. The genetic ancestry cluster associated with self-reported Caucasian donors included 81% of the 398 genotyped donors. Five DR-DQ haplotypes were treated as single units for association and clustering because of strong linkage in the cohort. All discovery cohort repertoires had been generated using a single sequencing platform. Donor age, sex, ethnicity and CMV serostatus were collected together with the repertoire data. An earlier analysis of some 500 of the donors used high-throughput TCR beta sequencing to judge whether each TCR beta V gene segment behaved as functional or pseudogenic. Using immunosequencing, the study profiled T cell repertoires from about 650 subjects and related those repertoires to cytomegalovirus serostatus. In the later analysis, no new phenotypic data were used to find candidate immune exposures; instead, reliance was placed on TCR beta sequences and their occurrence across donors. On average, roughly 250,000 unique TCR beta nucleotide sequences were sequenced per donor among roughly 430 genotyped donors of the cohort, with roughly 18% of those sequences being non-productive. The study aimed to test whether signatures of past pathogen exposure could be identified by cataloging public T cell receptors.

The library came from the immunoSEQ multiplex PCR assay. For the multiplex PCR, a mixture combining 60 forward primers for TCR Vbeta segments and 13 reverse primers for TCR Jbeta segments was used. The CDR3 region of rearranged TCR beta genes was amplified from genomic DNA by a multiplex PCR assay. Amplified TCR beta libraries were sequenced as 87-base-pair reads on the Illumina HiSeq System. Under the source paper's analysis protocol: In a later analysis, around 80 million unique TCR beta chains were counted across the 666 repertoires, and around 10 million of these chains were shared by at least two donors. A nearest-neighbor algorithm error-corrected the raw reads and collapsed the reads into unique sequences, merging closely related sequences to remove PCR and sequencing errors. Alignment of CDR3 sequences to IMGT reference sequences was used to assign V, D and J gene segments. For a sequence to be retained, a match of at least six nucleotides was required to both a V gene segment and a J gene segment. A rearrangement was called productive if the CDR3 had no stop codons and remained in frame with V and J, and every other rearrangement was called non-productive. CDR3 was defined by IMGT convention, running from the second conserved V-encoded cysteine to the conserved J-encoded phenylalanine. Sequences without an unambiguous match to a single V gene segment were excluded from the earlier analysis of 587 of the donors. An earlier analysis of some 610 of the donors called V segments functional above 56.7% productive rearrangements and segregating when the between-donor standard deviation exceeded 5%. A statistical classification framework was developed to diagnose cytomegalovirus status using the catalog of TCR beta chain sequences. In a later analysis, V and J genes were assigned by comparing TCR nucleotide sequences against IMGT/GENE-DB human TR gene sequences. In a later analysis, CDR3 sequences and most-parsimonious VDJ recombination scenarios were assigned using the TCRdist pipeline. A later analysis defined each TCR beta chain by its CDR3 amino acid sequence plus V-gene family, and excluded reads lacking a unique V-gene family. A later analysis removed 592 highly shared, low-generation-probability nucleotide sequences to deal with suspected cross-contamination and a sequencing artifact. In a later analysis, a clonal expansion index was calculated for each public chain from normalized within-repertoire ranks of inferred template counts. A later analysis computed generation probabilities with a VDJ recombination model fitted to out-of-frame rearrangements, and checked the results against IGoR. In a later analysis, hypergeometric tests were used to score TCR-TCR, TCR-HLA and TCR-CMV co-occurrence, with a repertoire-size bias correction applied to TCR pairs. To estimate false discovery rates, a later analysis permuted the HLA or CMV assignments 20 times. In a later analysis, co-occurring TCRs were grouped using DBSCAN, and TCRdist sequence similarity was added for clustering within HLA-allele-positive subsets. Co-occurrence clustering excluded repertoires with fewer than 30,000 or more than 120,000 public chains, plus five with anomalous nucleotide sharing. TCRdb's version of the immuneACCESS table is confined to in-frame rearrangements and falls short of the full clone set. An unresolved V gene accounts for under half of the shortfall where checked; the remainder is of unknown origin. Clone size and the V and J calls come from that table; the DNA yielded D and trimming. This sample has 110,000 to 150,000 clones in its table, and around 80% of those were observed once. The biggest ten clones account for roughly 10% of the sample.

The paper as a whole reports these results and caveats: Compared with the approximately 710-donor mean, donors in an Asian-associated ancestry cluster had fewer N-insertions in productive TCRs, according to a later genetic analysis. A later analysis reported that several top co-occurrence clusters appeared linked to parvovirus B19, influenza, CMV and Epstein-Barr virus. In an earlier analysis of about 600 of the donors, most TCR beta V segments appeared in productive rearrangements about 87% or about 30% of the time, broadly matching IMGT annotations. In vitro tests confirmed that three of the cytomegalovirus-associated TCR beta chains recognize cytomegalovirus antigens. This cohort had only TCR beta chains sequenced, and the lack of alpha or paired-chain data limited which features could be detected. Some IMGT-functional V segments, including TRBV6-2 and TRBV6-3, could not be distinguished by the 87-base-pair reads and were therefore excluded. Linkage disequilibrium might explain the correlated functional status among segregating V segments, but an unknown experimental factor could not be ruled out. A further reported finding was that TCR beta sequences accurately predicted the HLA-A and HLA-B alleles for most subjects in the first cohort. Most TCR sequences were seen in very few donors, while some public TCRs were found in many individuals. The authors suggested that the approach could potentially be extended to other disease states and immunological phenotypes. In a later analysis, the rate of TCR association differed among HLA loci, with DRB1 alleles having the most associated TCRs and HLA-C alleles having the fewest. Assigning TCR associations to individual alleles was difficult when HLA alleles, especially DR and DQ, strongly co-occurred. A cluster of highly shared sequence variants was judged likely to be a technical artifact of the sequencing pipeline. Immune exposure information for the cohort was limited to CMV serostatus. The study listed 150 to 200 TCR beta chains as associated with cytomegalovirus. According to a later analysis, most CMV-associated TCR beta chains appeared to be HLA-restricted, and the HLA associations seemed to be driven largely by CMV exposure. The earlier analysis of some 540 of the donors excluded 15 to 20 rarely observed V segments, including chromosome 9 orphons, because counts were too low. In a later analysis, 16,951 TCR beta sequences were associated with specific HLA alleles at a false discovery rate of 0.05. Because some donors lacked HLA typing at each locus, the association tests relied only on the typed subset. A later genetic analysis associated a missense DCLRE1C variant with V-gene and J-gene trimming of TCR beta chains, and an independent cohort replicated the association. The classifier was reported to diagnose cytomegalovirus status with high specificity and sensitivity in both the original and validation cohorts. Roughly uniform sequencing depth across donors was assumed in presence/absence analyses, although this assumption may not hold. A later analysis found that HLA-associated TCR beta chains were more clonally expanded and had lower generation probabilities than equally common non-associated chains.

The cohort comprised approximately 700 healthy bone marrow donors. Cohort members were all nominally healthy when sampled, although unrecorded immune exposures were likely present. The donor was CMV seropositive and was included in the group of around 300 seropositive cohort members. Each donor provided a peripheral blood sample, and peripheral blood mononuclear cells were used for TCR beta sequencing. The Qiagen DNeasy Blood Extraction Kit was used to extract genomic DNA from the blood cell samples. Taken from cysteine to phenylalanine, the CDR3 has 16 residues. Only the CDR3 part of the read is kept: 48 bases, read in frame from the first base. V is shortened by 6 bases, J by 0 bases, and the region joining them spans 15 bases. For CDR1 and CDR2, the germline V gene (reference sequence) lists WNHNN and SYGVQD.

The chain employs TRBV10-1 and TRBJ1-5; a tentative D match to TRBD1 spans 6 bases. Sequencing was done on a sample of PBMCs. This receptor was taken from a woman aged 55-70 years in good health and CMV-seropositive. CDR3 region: CASRDRTRYSNQPQHF. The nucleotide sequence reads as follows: TGCGCCAGCAGAGACAGGACTAGATATAGCAATCAGCCCCAGCATTTT.